This entry concerns a single T cell receptor beta chain. Although they were nominally healthy when sampled, donors likely had unrecorded immune exposures. The data were obtained in a study of cytomegalovirus exposure and HLA in healthy donors. This CDR3 comprises 14 residues. Between the trimmed V and J ends, which lost 0 bases and 6 bases, there was a span of 11 bases. Germline V gives CDR1 MNHEY, CDR2 SMNVEV (reference sequence). The PCR employed 60 Vbeta primers together with 13 Jbeta primers. TCRdb's table, derived via immunoSEQ multiplex PCR, lists solely in-frame clones and lacks some. Seen in this sample are about 150,000 clones; the ten most common clones hold about 1.6%.

The TCR comes from a woman in her fifties or sixties in good health and CMV-seronegative. This rearrangement joins TRBV27 to TRBJ1-2, with D perhaps TRBD1 (5 bases). Sequences were obtained from PBMCs. Written as DNA, the CDR3 is TGTGCCAGCAGTTTATCGGGTGGGGGGGATGGCTACACCTTC. It specifies CASSLSGGGDGYTF.